Each of the 14 T cell receptor beta chains below was sequenced from the same sample in a study of early T cells in non-severe SARS-CoV-2 infection. Using its own MiXCR run on the 5' RACE reads, TCRdb lists one record per CDR3 protein. The sample contains about 36,000 distinct CDR3 sequences, under 8% of which appear only once. The sequencing here drew on whole blood, taken at baseline. All receptors come from an adult who was a healthcare worker with PCR-confirmed SARS-CoV-2 infection or an uninfected control (not recorded which).

This clonotype was observed at least ten times. The J gene is TRBJ1-2, the V gene TRBV24-1, with a possible D match to TRBD1 (5 bases). Germline CDR1 reads KGHDR; CDR2 reads SFDVKD. Trimming took off 10 bases at V and 0 bases at J, with 11 bases between the two ends. This CDR3 comprises 13 residues. CDR3 sequence: CATGGEANYGYTF. The CDR3 region has the DNA TGTGCCACTGGAGGGGAGGCTAACTATGGCTACACCTTC.

This sequence joins TRBV7-6 and TRBJ2-3; no reliable D call. Germline V gene sequence: CDR1 SGHVS, CDR2 FNYEAQ. V lost 3 bases and J 1 base, leaving 5 bases between the germline ends. The length of the CDR3 is 13 residues. CDR3 sequence reads: CASSFFRTDTQYF. The CDR3 coding sequence is TGTGCCAGCAGCTTTTTTCGCACAGATACGCAGTATTTT.

In its sample, this clonotype was seen a few times. CDR3 protein: CAIGTRKGTDTQYF. DNA for the CDR3: TGTGCCATCGGGACGCGAAAAGGCACAGATACGCAGTATTTT. The chain is built from TRBV6-6 and TRBJ2-3; D may correspond to TRBD1 or TRBD2 (5 bases each). The V gene lost 10 bases and the J gene lost 1 base, with 15 bases spanning the gap. Per germline, CDR1 MNHNY and CDR2 SVGAGI (reference sequence). The length of the CDR3 is 14 residues.

This clonotype appeared many times. The CDR3 here is CSVDSGTETYNEQFF. The CDR3, as DNA: TGCAGCGTCGATTCCGGGACTGAAACCTACAATGAGCAGTTCTTC. V usage is TRBV29-1 and J usage is TRBJ2-1; tentatively, D is TRBD2 (6 bases). Germline values: CDR1 SQVTM, CDR2 ANQGSEA. The CDR3 runs to 15 residues. V lost 6 bases and J lost 2, with 17 bases in between.

Regarding this clonotype: With a much larger clone just one base away, this may be a read error. The conserved closing phenylalanine or tryptophan is absent in this CDR3, likely reflecting a read error. The limits of the CDR3 on the DNA are not certain, so only TCRdb's listed CDR3 is given. The V call is TRBV30, the J call TRBJ2-3; TRBD2 is the table's D call and was not checked against the DNA. The germline CDR1 and CDR2 sequences are GTSNPN and SVGIG (reference sequence). The CDR3 is made up of 13 amino acids, end residues included. The CDR3 sequence is CAWSGSSGRALNL.

This rearrangement joins TRBV21-1 to TRBJ2-3; the table's D call, TRBD2, has no DNA check behind it. TRBV21-1 is a known pseudogene. This CDR3 spans 16 amino acids. In nucleotides, the CDR3 is TGTGCCAGCAGCAATGCGCTCCGGGAGGACACAGATACGCAGTATTTT. Protein: CASSNALREDTDTQYF.

This chain joins TRBV20-1 and TRBJ1-5; no firm D call. V was pared by 1 base and J by 4 bases, with 5 bases between. CDR3 size: 12 residues. Looked up from germline, CDR1 is DFQATT and CDR2 is SNEGSKA (reference sequence). This chain's CDR3 is CSARGYNQPQHF. CDR3 in DNA: TGCAGTGCTAGAGGATATAATCAGCCCCAGCATTTT.

This chain links TRBV28 with TRBJ2-3; D is undetermined. This CDR3 contains 15 residues. CDR1 and CDR2 from the germline V gene are MDHEN and SYDVKM. The V end was cut by 3 bases, the J end by 0 bases, with 10 bases between. CDR3 coding DNA: TGTGCCAGCAGTTTTAGAGGCGCTAGCACAGATACGCAGTATTTT. Protein sequence: CASSFRGASTDTQYF.

J is TRBJ1-6 and V is TRBV2; 7 nucleotides align to TRBD1. The V and J ends lost 3 bases and 7 bases, in that order; junction bases with no gene match: 6. The CDR3 runs 15 residues. CDR1 and CDR2 (germline): SNHLY, FYNNEI. The CDR3 here is CASSESGQRNSPLHF. The CDR3 DNA is TGTGCCAGCAGTGAGTCGGGACAGCGGAATTCACCCCTCCACTTT.

This clonotype was counted only a few times. The CDR3: CASSRTPGEQFF. In DNA form, the CDR3 reads TGTGCCAGCAGCAGGACTCCCGGTGAGCAGTTCTTC. The chain has TRBV6-2 or TRBV6-3 and TRBJ2-1; tentative D call: TRBD2 (5 bases). The CDR3 length is 12 residues. Trimming took off 6 bases at V and 9 bases at J, with 12 bases between the two ends. Per germline, CDR1 MNHEY and CDR2 SVGEGT.

The V gene is TRBV28, the J gene TRBJ2-1, with TRBD1 matching 11 bases. V shed 7 bases and J 8 bases; nucleotides not matched to a gene: 7. CDR1 MDHEN and CDR2 SYDVKM come from the germline V gene. The CDR3 is 14 residues long. The CDR3 loop is CASIGQGAMYEQFF. CDR3 DNA: TGTGCCAGCATTGGACAGGGGGCGATGTATGAGCAGTTCTTC.

This clonotype was recorded a few times. The chain recombines TRBV5-1 with TRBJ2-3, with 9 bases aligning to TRBD1. The V and J ends lost 1 base and 5 bases, in that order; junction bases with no gene match: 5. The germline CDR1 and CDR2 sequences are SGHRS and YFSETQ. CDR3 length: 15 amino acids. The CDR3: CASSLMTGGLDTQYF. CDR3 in DNA: TGCGCCAGCAGCTTGATGACAGGGGGTCTAGATACGCAGTATTTT.

This clonotype was counted many times. The CDR3 DNA follows: TGTGCCAGCTCCCGTGGGGGCACCTCGGGGACTGAAGCTTTCTTT. As protein: CASSRGGTSGTEAFF. The chain is built from TRBV18 and TRBJ1-1, with a weak D call TRBD1 (6 bases). Looked up from germline, CDR1 is KGHSH and CDR2 is LQKENI. V was trimmed by 6 bases and J by 5 bases, leaving 19 bases between them. This CDR3 is 15 amino acids long.

CDR3 DNA sequence: TGTGCCAGCAATCCCGGGGGGGGGAGAGAGACCCAGTACTTC. Protein product: CASNPGGGRETQYF. The gene calls are TRBV12-3 or TRBV12-4 and TRBJ2-5; 8 positions match TRBD2. J gave up 4 bases and V 7 bases, and 8 bases lay outside the gene matches. The CDR3 is 14 residues long.